The clone carrying this T cell receptor beta chain was seen at least ten times. Its antigen is not known. CDR3 length: 16 residues. Trimming removed 5 bases from V and 7 bases from J, with 21 bases in between. Germline values: CDR1 SGHTA, CDR2 FQGNSA. The sample belongs to a study of T cells after yellow fever vaccination. Looking at the study overall: Fractions containing few cells were prepared with SMART-Seq v4 Ultra Low Input. Study-level results: Contamination by abundant bulk-population clonotypes could be present in FACS-sorted repertoires.

The TCR cDNA carried a universal primer site and UMIs from 5'RACE template switching. Using its own MiXCR run on the 5' RACE reads, TCRdb lists one record per CDR3 protein. The table lists 250,000 or so distinct CDR3 sequences, more than 3.5% of them singletons. This specimen was PBMCs, taken 15 days after the yellow fever booster vaccination. This TCR derives from a man aged 18 to 30 who received the YFV17D yellow fever vaccine. The J gene is TRBJ2-1, the V gene TRBV7-2, with TRBD2 as a possible D gene (7 bases). CDR3 DNA: TGTGCCAGCAGCCTGAGCATCTCGGGGGGCGGTAATGAGCAGTTCTTC. It translates to CASSLSISGGGNEQFF.